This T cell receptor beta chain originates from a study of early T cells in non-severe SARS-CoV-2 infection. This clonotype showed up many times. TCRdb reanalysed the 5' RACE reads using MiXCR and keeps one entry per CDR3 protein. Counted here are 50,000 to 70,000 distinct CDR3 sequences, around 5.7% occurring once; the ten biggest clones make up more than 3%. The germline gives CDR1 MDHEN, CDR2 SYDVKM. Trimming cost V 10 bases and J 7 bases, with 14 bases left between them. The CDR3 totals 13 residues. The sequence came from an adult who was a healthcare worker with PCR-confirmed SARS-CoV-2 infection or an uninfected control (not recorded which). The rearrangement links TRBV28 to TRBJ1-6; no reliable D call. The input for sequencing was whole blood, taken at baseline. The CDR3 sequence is CAIRRGRNSPLHF. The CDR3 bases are TGTGCCATTAGGAGAGGGAGAAATTCACCCCTCCACTTT.